Below are 23 T cell receptor beta chains sequenced from a single sample in a study of monozygotic twins with inflammatory bowel disease. From the 5' RACE reads, TCRdb lists one entry per CDR3 protein and no DNA. Reported are over 110,000 distinct CDR3 sequences; the ten largest clones contain less than 3%. Sequenced: blood. Receptor source: a human donor with ulcerative colitis or Crohn's disease, or a healthy co-twin of an affected twin (not recorded which).

The chain recombines TRBV7-9 with TRBJ2-4; TCRdb's D call of TRBD1 is untestable without DNA. Looked up from germline, CDR1 is SEHNR and CDR2 is FQNEAQ (reference sequence). This CDR3 spans 15 amino acids. CDR3 region: CASSLAQGMANIQYF.

The chain joins TRBV18 to TRBJ2-3. Germline lookup yields CDR1 KGHSH and CDR2 LQKENI. The length of the CDR3 is 16 residues. CDR3 region: CASSQNQAASTDTQYF.

The rearrangement joins TRBV5-1 to TRBJ1-4. Germline-derived CDR1 and CDR2 are SGHRS and YFSETQ. This CDR3 region has 13 residues. CDR3 amino acids: CASSLVGNEKLFF.

V and J are TRBV9 and TRBJ2-1; TCRdb gives TRBD2 as the D gene, but with no DNA this cannot be confirmed. The germline V gene has CDR1 SGDLS and CDR2 YYNGEE. The length of the CDR3 is 16 residues. CDR3 loop: CASSVTSGGTYNEQFF.

V usage is TRBV25-1 and J usage is TRBJ2-7; TCRdb selects TRBD1, and the lack of DNA leaves this call unchecked. The CDR3 length is 17 residues. Germline CDR1 is MGHDK and CDR2 is SYGVNS. CDR3 sequence: CASSPQSGQKSSYEQYF.

This chain uses TRBV7-9 with TRBJ1-1. The CDR3 runs to 14 residues. Germline CDR1 is SEHNR and CDR2 is FQNEAQ (reference sequence). The CDR3 is CASSLRDQNTEAFF. Full variable domain (missing parts from reference TRBV7-9 and TRBJ1-1): DTGVSQNPRHKITKRGQNVTFRCDPISEHNRLYWYRQTLGQGPEFLTYFQNEAQLEKSRLLSDRFSAERPKGSFSTLEIQRTEQGDSAMYLCASSLRDQNTEAFFGQGTRLTVV.

The gene calls are TRBV20-1 and TRBJ2-7. The V gene's germline CDR1 is DFQATT and CDR2 SNEGSKA (reference sequence). This CDR3 has 14 residues. The CDR3 protein is CSARDTGSSYEQYF.

The chain joins TRBV7-9 to TRBJ2-1; with no DNA, the TCRdb D assignment of TRBD2 cannot be verified. Germline V lookup: CDR1 SEHNR, CDR2 FQNEAQ (reference sequence). This CDR3 has 14 amino acids. The chain's CDR3 is CASSHGLEYNEQFF.

This rearrangement joins TRBV19 to TRBJ1-1; TCRdb's D gene call, TRBD1, goes unchecked for lack of DNA. CDR1 and CDR2 from the germline V gene are LNHDA and SQIVND (reference sequence). There are 14 residues in the CDR3. This chain's CDR3 is CASRRQGARTEAFF.

V usage is TRBV7-3 and J usage is TRBJ2-1; TCRdb reports TRBD1, a call that lacks DNA to check it against. This CDR3 has 15 residues. CDR1 SGHTA and CDR2 FQGTGA come from the germline V gene. CDR3 in amino acids: CASSIESTAYNEQFF.

The rearrangement links TRBV5-1 to TRBJ2-5; without DNA, the TCRdb call of TRBD2 cannot be checked. Germline V gene data show CDR1 as SGHRS and CDR2 as YFSETQ. CDR3 length: 15 residues. This CDR3 reads CASSSASGGQETQYF.

The CDR3 protein is CASSLGLSNTGELFF. The V call is TRBV7-2, the J call TRBJ2-2. The CDR3 extends over 15 amino acids. Germline loops: CDR1 SGHTA, CDR2 FQGNSA.

The rearrangement joins TRBV4-1 to TRBJ2-7. CDR1 is MGHRA, CDR2 YSYEKL, per germline. The CDR3 spans 15 residues. The CDR3 protein is CASSPSDRGSYEQYF.

The chain carries TRBV9 and TRBJ2-5; TCRdb's D call of TRBD2 is untestable without DNA. Germline CDR1 reads SGDLS; CDR2 reads YYNGEE. The CDR3 extends over 16 amino acids. The CDR3 region is CASSVAGGGVRETQYF. Drawing the rest from reference TRBV9 and TRBJ2-5, the complete variable domain is DSGVTQTPKHLITATGQRVTLRCSPRSGDLSVYWYQQSLDQGLQFLIQYYNGEERAKGNILERFSAQQFPDLHSELNLSSLELGDSALYFCASSVAGGGVRETQYFGPGTRLLVL.

The chain uses TRBV19 and TRBJ2-7. Germline values: CDR1 LNHDA, CDR2 SQIVND (reference sequence). The CDR3 totals 11 residues. The CDR3 loop is CASRFGYEQYF.

The chain has TRBV7-8 and TRBJ2-7; TCRdb gives TRBD1 as the D gene, but with no DNA this cannot be confirmed. This CDR3 spans 15 amino acids. The germline CDR1 and CDR2 sequences are SGHVS and FQNEAQ. CDR3 sequence reads: CASNSLKRGPYEQYF.

CDR3 region: CATSGDRRTETQYF. The J gene is TRBJ2-5, the V gene TRBV24-1; TCRdb's assignment of TRBD1 cannot be checked, as there is no DNA. Per germline, CDR1 KGHDR and CDR2 SFDVKD. This CDR3 is 14 amino acids long.

V is TRBV30 and J is TRBJ2-6. CDR3 length: 13 residues. Per germline, CDR1 GTSNPN and CDR2 SVGIG (reference sequence). CDR3: CAWSDVGANVLTF.

The CDR3 here is CASSPGANVLTF. The rearrangement uses TRBV11-2 and TRBJ2-6. The germline gives CDR1 SGHAT, CDR2 FQNNGV. There are 12 residues in the CDR3.

This sequence joins TRBV5-1 and TRBJ2-7; TCRdb names TRBD1, which stays unverified in the absence of DNA. Germline-derived CDR1 and CDR2 are SGHRS and YFSETQ. This CDR3 contains 16 residues. The CDR3 here is CASSLEVTEVVYEQYF.

The genes are TRBV30 and TRBJ1-5. Per germline, CDR1 GTSNPN and CDR2 SVGIG (reference sequence). The CDR3 length is 13 residues. CDR3 sequence reads: CAWSDTEGQPQHF.

This CDR3 reads CASSLGLPSNTGELFF. The rearrangement uses TRBV7-2 and TRBJ2-2. The CDR3 totals 16 residues. Per the germline V gene, CDR1 is SGHTA and CDR2 is FQGNSA.

J is TRBJ2-7 and V is TRBV20-1; TCRdb's D gene call, TRBD2, goes unchecked for lack of DNA. The CDR3 is 13 amino acids. The germline V gene encodes CDR1 DFQATT and CDR2 SNEGSKA (reference sequence). The CDR3 sequence is CSAPRGYGTEQYF.